These 28 T cell receptor beta chains originate from one sample sequenced in a study of blood T cell repertoires in COVID-19. This table comes from immunoSEQ multiplex PCR, and its TCRdb copy is limited to in-frame clones, with some not included. This table has 260,000 or so clones, roughly 90% appearing once. The sequencing input was peripheral blood. The receptors derive from a man aged 18 to 30 with active or convalescent COVID-19.

The V call is TRBV7-3, the J call TRBJ2-3, with TRBD1 matching over 7 bases. Germline CDR1 SGHTA, CDR2 FQGTGA. The V segment lost 5 bases and the J segment 1 base; nucleotides outside the gene matches: 6. The CDR3 has 15 residues. The CDR3 reads CASSNTGARTDTQYF. CDR3 sequence (DNA): TGTGCCAGCAGCAATACAGGGGCTCGCACAGATACGCAGTATTTT.

This chain uses TRBV5-5 with TRBJ2-2; 11 nucleotides align to TRBD1. V was clipped by 3 bases and J by 3 bases; unmatched bases: 4. Germline CDR1 reads SGHKS; CDR2 reads YYEKEE (reference sequence). This CDR3 has 16 residues. The CDR3 loop is CASSYGQGAYTGELFF. The CDR3 bases are TGTGCCAGCAGCTATGGACAGGGGGCTTACACCGGGGAGCTGTTTTTT.

This clone occurred a few times. This chain joins TRBV5-6 and TRBJ2-7; a possible D gene is TRBD1 (5 bases). Germline V gene sequence: CDR1 SGHDT, CDR2 YYEEEE. The CDR3 loop spans 14 amino acids. Trimming pared 1 base from V and 2 bases from J, leaving 10 bases between. CDR3 DNA sequence: TGTGCCAGCAGCTTGCCAGGGATAGCCTACGAGCAGTACTTC. Its translation: CASSLPGIAYEQYF.

This clone has a count of ten or more. V and J are TRBV4-3 and TRBJ2-6; 8 positions match TRBD2. With V trimmed by 5 bases and J by 0 bases, 9 bases remained unmatched. The CDR3 spans 18 residues. The germline CDR1 and CDR2 sequences are LGHNA and YSLEER. CDR3 amino acids: CASSSSGGSFSGANVLTF. The DNA for the CDR3 is TGCGCCAGCAGCTCCTCGGGGGGGTCGTTCTCTGGGGCCAACGTCCTGACTTTC.

The rearrangement joins TRBV6-5 to TRBJ2-3, with D perhaps matching TRBD1 (5 bases). Germline-derived CDR1 and CDR2 are MNHEY and SVGAGI. Deletions cut 6 bases from V and 2 bases from J, with 15 bases between. The CDR3 extends over 15 amino acids. This CDR3 reads CASSYKGYNTDTQYF. CDR3 in DNA: TGTGCCAGCAGCTACAAGGGGTACAACACAGATACGCAGTATTTT.

This rearrangement joins TRBV5-5 to TRBJ2-7, with 8 bases identical to TRBD1. CDR3 length equals 15 residues. V lost 2 bases to trimming and J lost 5 bases; unmatched junction nucleotides: 9. Germline assignment: CDR1 SGHKS and CDR2 YYEKEE (reference sequence). This chain's CDR3 is CASSFSGGVGHEQYF. Here the CDR3 DNA reads TGTGCCAGCAGCTTCTCAGGGGGCGTGGGCCACGAGCAGTACTTC.

The gene calls are TRBV10-3 and TRBJ1-1; no firm D call. This CDR3 has 13 amino acids. The germline V gene encodes CDR1 ENHRY and CDR2 SYGVKD. With 8 bases removed from V and 2 bases from J, the gap between germline ends came to 12 bases. Here the CDR3 DNA reads TGTGCCATCCGGGTGTTCGGAAACACTGAAGCTTTCTTT. Amino acids: CAIRVFGNTEAFF.

J is TRBJ2-7 and V is TRBV3-1 (or the pseudogene TRBV3-2), with a possible D match to TRBD2 (6 bases). The CDR3 is 13 amino acids. Germline CDR1 LGHDT, CDR2 YNNKEL (reference sequence). Trimming removed 0 bases from V and 7 bases from J, with 10 bases in between. CDR3 DNA: TGTGCCAGCAGCCAAGAAATCGGGGGTGAGCAGTACTTC. Protein sequence: CASSQEIGGEQYF.

This clone has only one observation. J is TRBJ2-5 and V is TRBV6-1; D is undetermined. V shed 2 bases and J shed 1 base, with 8 bases lying between them. CDR1 is MNHNS, CDR2 SASEGT, per germline. This CDR3 is built from 14 residues. The CDR3 loop is CASSEQSFQETQYF. For the CDR3, the DNA is TGTGCCAGCAGTGAACAGTCATTCCAAGAGACCCAGTACTTC.

The chain joins TRBV5-1 to TRBJ2-1; D is unresolved. The CDR3 loop spans 12 amino acids. The germline V and J ends were trimmed by 5 bases and 8 bases, with 11 bases remaining between them. Germline V gives CDR1 SGHRS, CDR2 YFSETQ. The chain's CDR3 is CASRERVHEQFF. The CDR3 nucleotides are TGCGCCAGCAGAGAGCGCGTGCATGAGCAGTTCTTC.

The CDR3 region is CASSLGTDNQPQHF. CDR3 nucleotides: TGTGCCAGCTCACTTGGAACAGACAATCAGCCCCAGCATTTT. The V call is TRBV18, the J call TRBJ1-5; no clear D. Per the germline V gene, CDR1 is KGHSH and CDR2 is LQKENI. There are 14 residues in the CDR3. Trimming cost V 4 bases and J 3 bases, with 10 bases left between them.

This rearrangement joins TRBV10-2 to TRBJ1-4; D might be TRBD1 (5 bases). V lost 0 bases, J lost 7 bases, and 9 bases lay in between. There are 14 residues in the CDR3. Germline-derived CDR1 and CDR2 are WSHSY and SAAADI. CDR3 nucleotides: TGCGCCAGCAGTGAGTCCAGGGAGGGTGAAAAACTGTTTTTT. The encoded protein is CASSESREGEKLFF.

The V and J genes are TRBV12-5 and TRBJ2-3; the match to TRBD1 covers 10 bases. With 1 base clipped from V and 3 bases from J, the junction kept 1 base outside the gene matches. This CDR3 has 15 residues. Germline CDR1 is LGHNT and CDR2 is FRNRAP. As DNA, the CDR3 is TGTGCTAGTGGTTTGGGACAGGGGGCAACAGATACGCAGTATTTT. Encoded protein: CASGLGQGATDTQYF.

Turning to this clone: This sample includes further DNA sequences coding for the same CDR3. The chain links TRBV9 to TRBJ2-7, with D possibly being TRBD2 (5 bases). The CDR3 spans 13 residues. From germline, CDR1 is SGDLS and CDR2 YYNGEE. V lost 0 bases to trimming and J lost 4 bases, with 8 bases between them. CDR3 sequence (DNA): TGTGCCAGCAGCGTAGCTACGGGGTACGAGCAGTACTTC. It encodes CASSVATGYEQYF. Together with reference TRBV9 and TRBJ2-7, the CDR3 gives the full variable domain: DSGVTQTPKHLITATGQRVTLRCSPRSGDLSVYWYQQSLDQGLQFLIQYYNGEERAKGNILERFSAQQFPDLHSELNLSSLELGDSALYFCASSVATGYEQYFGPGTRLTVT.

This chain joins TRBV19 and TRBJ1-5; perhaps TRBD1 as D (6 bases). The V and J ends lost 10 bases and 6 bases respectively, with 16 bases between them. The CDR3 covers 13 residues. CDR1 LNHDA and CDR2 SQIVND come from the germline V gene (reference sequence). In DNA, the CDR3 is TGTGCCATTGGGACATCGGCTGGTCAGCCCCAGCATTTT. Its translation is CAIGTSAGQPQHF.

As concerns this clone: A much larger clone lies one base from this, so it may be a read error. This sequence joins TRBV5-1 and TRBJ2-2; 7 bases match TRBD1. CDR1 SGHRS and CDR2 YFSETQ come from the germline V gene. Trimming took 4 bases from V and 0 from J; bases not matched to a gene: 3. The CDR3 contains 15 residues. The CDR3 region has the DNA TGCGCCAGCAGCAAAGGGACAGCGAACACCGGGGAGCTGTTTTTT. It is translated as CASSKGTANTGELFF.

This clone was picked up one time. The chain links TRBV11-1 to TRBJ2-7; D is undetermined. Trimming pared 5 bases from V and 1 base from J, leaving 9 bases between. Looked up from germline, CDR1 is SGHAT and CDR2 is FQDESV (reference sequence). This CDR3 is built from 13 residues. This chain's CDR3 is CASSLGGSYEQYF. In DNA form, the CDR3 reads TGTGCCAGCAGCCTCGGTGGTTCCTACGAGCAGTACTTC.

The V and J genes are TRBV7-9 and TRBJ1-6; perhaps TRBD1 as D (6 bases). The CDR3 totals 12 residues. Germline CDR1 SEHNR, CDR2 FQNEAQ (reference sequence). Trimming left V 1 base short and J 16 bases short, with 11 bases between. This CDR3 is CASSLGWDTLHF. In nucleotides, the CDR3 is TGTGCCAGCAGCTTAGGATGGGACACTCTCCACTTT.

In its sample, this clone was seen once. The genes are TRBV10-1 and TRBJ1-1; 7 bases map to TRBD1. V gave up 6 bases and J gave up 5 bases; unmatched junction bases: 6. CDR1 is WNHNN and CDR2 is SYGVQD in the germline V gene (reference sequence). CDR3 size: 13 residues. CDR3 loop: CASRQGPGTEAFF. The CDR3 region has the DNA TGCGCCAGCAGACAGGGGCCGGGGACTGAAGCTTTCTTT.

The chain combines TRBV10-1 with TRBJ1-3; D possibly corresponds to TRBD1 (6 bases). The germline CDR1 and CDR2 sequences are WNHNN and SYGVQD (reference sequence). The CDR3 spans 14 residues. V gave up 6 bases and J gave up 4 bases, with 13 bases separating them. CDR3 protein: CASREDRSGNTIYF. The CDR3 bases are TGCGCCAGCAGAGAAGACAGGTCAGGAAACACCATATATTTT.

The chain uses TRBV29-1 and TRBJ1-1, with TRBD1 as a possible D gene (5 bases). CDR1 is SQVTM and CDR2 is ANQGSEA in the germline V gene. The CDR3 contains 13 residues. The ends were cut back, 7 bases at V and 3 bases at J, with 15 bases in the middle. The CDR3 region has the DNA TGCAGCGGCGGGGGGACGGATTACACTGAAGCTTTCTTT. Its translation is CSGGGTDYTEAFF.

The CDR3 nucleotides are TGTGCCAGTAGTATAACAGGGGTGTCTGGAGAGACCCAGTACTTC. Amino acid sequence: CASSITGVSGETQYF. This chain connects TRBV19 to TRBJ2-5; 7 bases align to TRBD1. The ends lost 2 bases at V and 4 bases at J; junction bases unmatched: 7. Per germline, CDR1 LNHDA and CDR2 SQIVND (reference sequence). The CDR3 spans 15 residues.

The chain is built from TRBV7-8 and TRBJ2-1, with TRBD2 as a possible D gene (6 bases). This CDR3 has 16 amino acids. The germline gives CDR1 SGHVS, CDR2 FQNEAQ. With 2 bases removed from V and 8 bases from J, the gap between germline ends came to 19 bases. CDR3 DNA sequence: TGTGCCAGCAGCTTAATACAGCGGGCGATACTCGATGAGCAGTTCTTC. Amino acid sequence: CASSLIQRAILDEQFF.

This chain connects TRBV11-2 to TRBJ1-2; D gene unclear. The CDR3 has 13 residues. Germline-derived CDR1 and CDR2 are SGHAT and FQNNGV. V lost 2 bases to trimming and J lost 5 bases, with 9 bases between them. The CDR3: CASSLTGRYGYTF. Here the CDR3 DNA reads TGTGCCAGCAGCTTAACGGGTCGTTATGGCTACACCTTC.

This sequence joins TRBV5-1 and TRBJ2-2; 8 bases are a match to TRBD1. CDR1 is SGHRS and CDR2 is YFSETQ in the germline V gene. J was trimmed by 4 bases and V by 4 bases; bases with no gene match: 6. CDR3 size: 15 residues. The CDR3 nucleotides are TGCGCCAGCAGCCCCCTGACAGGGGTCACCGGGGAGCTGTTTTTT. The encoded protein is CASSPLTGVTGELFF.

This chain links TRBV29-1 with TRBJ2-7, with D uncertain. Germline V gives CDR1 SQVTM, CDR2 ANQGSEA. CDR3 length: 12 amino acids. The V end lost 6 bases, the J end lost 7 bases, and 16 bases lay between the germline ends. CDR3 coding DNA: TGCAGCGTGGGTGGAGTCTCGAGGGAGCAGTACTTC. Translation: CSVGGVSREQYF.

The chain joins TRBV21-1 to TRBJ2-4; the table assigns TRBD2, which was not confirmed against the DNA. TRBV21-1 is annotated as a pseudogene. The CDR3 is made up of 19 amino acids. The CDR3 DNA sequence: TGTGCCAGCAGCAAATATGCTAGCGATAGTCCATGGGCCAAAAACATTCAGTACTTC. Encoded protein: CASSKYASDSPWAKNIQYF.

The V call is TRBV7-9, the J call TRBJ1-3, with TRBD1 as a possible D gene (5 bases). CDR1 and CDR2 (germline): SEHNR, FQNEAQ (reference sequence). The germline V and J ends were trimmed by 1 base and 0 bases, with 7 bases remaining between them. CDR3 length: 15 residues. CDR3 bases: TGTGCCAGCAGCTTAGACAGGACCTCTGGAAACACCATATATTTT. Translated, it gives CASSLDRTSGNTIYF.